The clone carrying this TCR beta chain was counted ten times or more. Looked up from germline, CDR1 is SGHAT and CDR2 is FQNNGV. This CDR3 is 17 amino acids long. Trimming shortened V by 0 bases and J by 2 bases, and 11 bases separated the two germline ends. The record originates from a study of early T cells in non-severe SARS-CoV-2 infection. TCRdb re-called the 5' RACE reads with MiXCR, one entry per CDR3 protein. The profile shows about 79,000 distinct CDR3 sequences, around 13% of them singletons. The V and J genes are TRBV11-2 and TRBJ1-6; D unclear. The TCR comes from an adult who was a healthcare worker with PCR-confirmed SARS-CoV-2 infection or an uninfected control (not recorded which). Sequenced sample: whole blood. The CDR3 is CASSLEGSHTYNSPLHF. In DNA form, the CDR3 reads TGTGCCAGCAGCTTAGAAGGCAGCCATACCTATAATTCACCCCTCCACTTT.